The clone carrying this TCR beta chain has just a few counts. Its antigen is as yet unknown. The data were obtained in a study of identical twins. General study points: Insertion counts were lower in abundant cord blood beta clonotypes, a trend that memory repertoires did not show.

MiXCR was run by TCRdb on the 5' RACE reads, yielding one entry per CDR3 protein. Of about 890,000 distinct CDR3 sequences listed, approximately 13% are singletons. This CDR3 comprises 16 residues. V gave up 4 bases and J gave up 4 bases; unmatched junction bases: 7. CDR1 is KGHSH, CDR2 LQKENI, per germline. The data were also submitted as part of a second study, on yellow fever vaccine responses in identical twins.

This chain connects TRBV18 to TRBJ1-4, with 9 positions matching TRBD1. The clonotype comes from a woman between 18 and 29 years old in good health. What was sequenced was PBMCs. The CDR3 sequence: CASSLRPGQGNEKLFF. As DNA, the CDR3 is TGTGCCAGCTCACTGAGACCGGGACAGGGTAATGAAAAACTGTTTTTT.